The rows below give T cell receptor beta chains drawn from one sample of a study of response to subunit inactivated influenza vaccine. TCRdb fed the RT-PCR reads into MiXCR, producing one record per CDR3 protein. Found here are hundreds of thousands of distinct CDR3 sequences, 15% to 18% of them singletons; the top ten hold 11%. The sample consisted of PBMCs from blood, taken 11 to 12 days after vaccination. The receptor set was obtained from a man in his fifties or sixties who received an inactivated influenza vaccine. The CDR3 runs from the conserved cysteine through the conserved F or W. D genes are given only for firm matches. Clone size is shown for a subset of rows, as once, few, many or a class of expanded clone.

cdr3_aa cdr3_nt v_call clone_size d_call j_call
CASSPTTGNYEQYF TGCGCCAGCAGCCCCACTACAGGGAACTACGAGCAGTACTTC TRBV5-1 few . TRBJ2-7
CASSRHIQETQYF TGCGCCAGCAGCCGGCATATCCAAGAGACCCAGTACTTC TRBV4-1 few . TRBJ2-5
CASSLALTTSGRAEQYF TGTGCCAGCAGCTTAGCGTTGACTACTAGCGGGAGGGCCGAGCAGTACTTC TRBV7-2 few TRBD2 TRBJ2-7
CASSLAGNYGYTF TGTGCCAGCAGCTTGGCAGGGAACTATGGCTACACCTTC TRBV5-5 many . TRBJ1-2
CASTRDGWNEQFF TGTGCCAGCACTCGGGACGGCTGGAATGAGCAGTTCTTC TRBV6-2/TRBV6-3 few . TRBJ2-1
CAIRGTGGLYNSPLHF TGTGCCATCAGGGGGACAGGGGGCTTATATAATTCACCCCTCCACTTT TRBV10-3 . TRBD1 TRBJ1-6
CASSPTLGGSYEQYF TGTGCCAGCAGCCCTACACTTGGGGGCTCCTACGAGCAGTACTTC TRBV7-9 few . TRBJ2-7
CASSYFGNNTGELFF TGTGCCAGCAGTTACTTTGGGAACAACACCGGGGAGCTGTTTTTT TRBV6-2/TRBV6-3 . . TRBJ2-2
CASSPRGLQGARVTGELFF TGTGCCAGCAGTCCCCGAGGCTTACAGGGGGCCCGGGTCACCGGGGAGCTGTTTTTT TRBV6-4 . TRBD1 TRBJ2-2
CASSLMDRRNSPLHF TGTGCCAGCAGCTTGATGGACAGGAGAAATTCACCCCTCCACTTT TRBV7-8 . TRBD1 TRBJ1-6
CSAYRQVVRGEQYF TGCAGTGCTTATCGACAGGTCGTAAGAGGCGAGCAGTACTTC TRBV20-1 few . TRBJ2-7
CSASRGELYEQYF TGCAGTGCTAGTAGGGGCGAGCTATACGAGCAGTACTTC TRBV20-1 . . TRBJ2-7
CASSGRDYWDEQFF TGTGCCAGCAGCGGCCGGGACTACTGGGATGAGCAGTTCTTC TRBV7-9 few TRBD2 TRBJ2-1
CAIGPGTSGTDEQFF TGTGCCATCGGCCCCGGGACTAGCGGGACCGATGAGCAGTTCTTC TRBV10-3 . TRBD2 TRBJ2-1
CASSSHMTAYGYTF TGTGCCAGCAGCTCACACATGACGGCCTATGGCTACACCTTC TRBV7-2 few . TRBJ1-2
CASRRHEAGTSGLSSYEQYF TGCGCCAGCAGACGCCACGAAGCCGGGACTAGCGGGCTTAGCTCCTACGAGCAGTACTTC TRBV23-1 . TRBD2 TRBJ2-7
CASSLHPGTGYEQYF TGTGCCAGCAGTTTACACCCGGGGACAGGCTACGAGCAGTACTTC TRBV12-3/TRBV12-4 few TRBD1 TRBJ2-7
CASSLAGSGGHTDTQYF TGTGCCAGCAGCTTGGCCGGAAGCGGGGGCCACACAGATACGCAGTATTTT TRBV5-8 . TRBD2 TRBJ2-3
CASSQAGLRAGPYNEQFF TGTGCCAGCAGCCAAGCGGGACTTAGGGCCGGACCTTACAATGAGCAGTTCTTC TRBV4-2 . . TRBJ2-1
CASSQVLGTSGYNEQFF TGCGCCAGCAGCCAAGTATTGGGGACTAGCGGGTACAATGAGCAGTTCTTC TRBV4-3 many TRBD2 TRBJ2-1
CASSLEGQFEQYF TGTGCCAGCAGCTTAGAAGGACAGTTCGAGCAGTACTTC TRBV7-6 . . TRBJ2-7
CASQHGTSRSYEQYF TGCGCCAGCCAGCACGGGACGTCTCGTTCCTACGAGCAGTACTTC TRBV5-1 . . TRBJ2-7
CSARSLAGGLSYNEQFF TGCAGTGCTAGATCACTAGCGGGAGGCCTCTCCTACAATGAGCAGTTCTTC TRBV20-1 few TRBD2 TRBJ2-1
CASSEGLVRYEQYF TGTGCCAGCAGCGAGGGACTAGTAAGATACGAGCAGTACTTC TRBV7-2 . TRBD2 TRBJ2-7
CSVLSSTGVDTQYF TGCAGCGTACTATCTTCCACAGGGGTTGATACGCAGTATTTT TRBV29-1 many TRBD1 TRBJ2-3
CSVDLGGIYNEQFF TGCAGCGTTGATTTAGGCGGGATCTACAATGAGCAGTTCTTC TRBV29-1 many . TRBJ2-1
CASSLGDGANYGYTF TGTGCCAGCAGCTTAGGGGACGGTGCCAACTATGGCTACACCTTC TRBV7-9 once . TRBJ1-2